In its sample, the clone carrying this TCR delta chain was seen a few times. Compared with germline, one end of the junction differs, possibly owing to a read error. The sample comes from a study of gamma-delta T cells after stem cell transplantation. Germline CDR1 and CDR2: GEAIGNYY and EKD. This CDR3 region has 15 residues. TCRdb redid the clone calls on the RT-PCR reads with CATT. The data show 2,500 to 3,500 delta-chain clones, with roughly 4.3% seen just once and approximately 15% held by the top ten. The chain combines TRDV2 with TRDJ1; the match to TRDD3 covers 9 bases. The source material was gamma-delta T cells. The receptor's source is a human donor. It is not recorded whose cells these are; they may come from a transplant donor. The CDR3 spells CACDTLGDHTDKPIF. Written as DNA, the CDR3 is TGTGCCTGTGACACTCTGGGGGATCACACCGATAAACCCATCTTT.